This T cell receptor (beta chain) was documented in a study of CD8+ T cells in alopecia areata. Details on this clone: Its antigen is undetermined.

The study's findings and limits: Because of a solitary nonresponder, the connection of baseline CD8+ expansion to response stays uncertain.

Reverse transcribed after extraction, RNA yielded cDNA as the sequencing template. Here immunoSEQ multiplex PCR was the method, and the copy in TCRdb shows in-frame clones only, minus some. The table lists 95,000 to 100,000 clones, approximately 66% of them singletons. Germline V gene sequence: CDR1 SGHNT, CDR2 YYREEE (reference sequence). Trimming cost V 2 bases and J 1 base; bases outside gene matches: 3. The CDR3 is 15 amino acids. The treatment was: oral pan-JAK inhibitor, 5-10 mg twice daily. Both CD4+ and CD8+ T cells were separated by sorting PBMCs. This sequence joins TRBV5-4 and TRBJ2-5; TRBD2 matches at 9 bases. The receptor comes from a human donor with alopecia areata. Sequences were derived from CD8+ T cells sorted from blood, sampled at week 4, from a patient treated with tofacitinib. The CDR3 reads CASSFGGGAQETQYF. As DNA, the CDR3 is TGTGCCAGCAGCTTTGGCGGGGGGGCCCAAGAGACCCAGTACTTC.